This paragraph reports one T cell receptor beta chain. Antigen specificity is unknown. Sequencing of cultured CD4+ T cell DNA used the Oncomine TCR Beta short-read assay. In TCRdb, the PCR reads were re-called with MiXCR into one record per CDR3 protein. Here the sample spans more than 7,000 distinct CDR3 sequences, nearly 50% being singletons. Treatment given: roughly 10-day PBMC culture with coronavirus spike peptide pools or control peptides (ViraFEST assay). The data originate from a study of vaccination and CD4 T cells after COVID-19. The wider study: The authors gave control cultures a CEFX pool, an HIV-1 Nef pool, or no peptide.

Trimming removed 6 bases from V and 0 bases from J, with 21 bases in between. CDR3 length equals 18 residues. Germline lookup yields CDR1 MNHNS and CDR2 SASEGT. The chain joins TRBV6-1 to TRBJ1-5, with D possibly being TRBD1 (6 bases). This receptor was obtained from a human donor who had recovered from COVID-19. Sequencing input: CD4+ T cells from blood, cultured in vitro. CDR3: CASRDLLGGAGSNQPQHF. CDR3 nucleotide sequence: TGTGCCAGCAGGGACCTCCTAGGGGGGGCGGGTAGCAATCAGCCCCAGCATTTT.